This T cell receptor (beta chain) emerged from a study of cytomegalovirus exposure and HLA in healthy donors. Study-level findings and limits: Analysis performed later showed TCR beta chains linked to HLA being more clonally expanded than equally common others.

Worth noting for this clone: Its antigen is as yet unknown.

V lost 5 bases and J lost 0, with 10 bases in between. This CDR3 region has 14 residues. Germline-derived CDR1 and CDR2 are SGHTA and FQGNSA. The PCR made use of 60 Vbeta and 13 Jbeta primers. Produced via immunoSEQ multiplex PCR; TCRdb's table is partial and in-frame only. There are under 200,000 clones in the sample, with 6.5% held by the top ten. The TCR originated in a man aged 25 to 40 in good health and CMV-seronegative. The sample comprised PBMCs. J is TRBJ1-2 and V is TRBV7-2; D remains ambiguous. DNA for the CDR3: TGTGCCAGCAGCCTCCAGGCCTCTAACTATGGCTACACCTTC. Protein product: CASSLQASNYGYTF.